The 22 T cell receptor beta chains below were found in one sample sequenced in a study of PD-L1 blockade in urothelial cancer. Only in-frame clones appear in the TCRdb table, and some are missing; sequencing was by immunoSEQ multiplex PCR. The profile shows about 120,000 clones, about 83% of them singletons. Specified time point: peripheral blood 6 weeks after treatment start. Sequenced here: PBMCs, sampled around atezolizumab (anti-PD-L1) treatment. The source of these receptors is a man in his fifties with urothelial cancer.

The rearrangement uses TRBV5-1 and TRBJ1-1; 10 bases are a match to TRBD1. Germline V lookup: CDR1 SGHRS, CDR2 YFSETQ. CDR3 length: 15 amino acids. With V trimmed by 0 bases and J by 7 bases, 6 bases remained unmatched. CDR3 loop: CASSLGQGAQGEAFF. For the CDR3, the DNA is TGCGCCAGCAGCTTGGGACAGGGGGCGCAGGGTGAAGCTTTCTTT.

The chain links TRBV7-9 to TRBJ1-1; D not resolved. V was trimmed by 2 bases and J by 6 bases, leaving 7 bases between them. This CDR3 spans 12 amino acids. The germline V gene encodes CDR1 SEHNR and CDR2 FQNEAQ (reference sequence). This CDR3 is CASSLPGSEAFF. The CDR3 region has the DNA TGTGCCAGCAGCTTACCGGGGTCTGAAGCTTTCTTT.

On this clone itself: The same CDR3 is also encoded by other DNA sequences in this sample. The gene calls are TRBV2 and TRBJ2-2, with TRBD1 identical over 9 bases. Germline values: CDR1 SNHLY, CDR2 FYNNEI. V lost 6 bases and J lost 7; bases outside the gene matches: 6. The CDR3 loop spans 14 amino acids. CDR3 bases: TGTGCCAGCAGAGCGGGACAGGGATACGGGGAGCTGTTTTTT. It translates to CASRAGQGYGELFF. Together with reference TRBV2 and TRBJ2-2, the CDR3 gives the full variable domain: EPEVTQTPSHQVTQMGQEVILRCVPISNHLYFYWYRQILGQKVEFLVSFYNNEISEKSEIFDDQFSVERPDGSNFTLKIRSTKLEDSAMYFCASRAGQGYGELFFGEGSRLTVL.

The chain couples TRBV9 to TRBJ2-3; 9 positions agree with TRBD1. CDR3 length: 15 amino acids. V trimming: 0 bases; J trimming: 5 bases; junction bases outside the gene matches: 4. Germline assignment: CDR1 SGDLS and CDR2 YYNGEE. The CDR3 DNA reads TGTGCCAGCAGCGTAGGTGGGACAGGGAGAGATACGCAGTATTTT. Translating it yields CASSVGGTGRDTQYF.

The chain is built from TRBV7-3 and TRBJ2-1; D is possibly TRBD1 (5 bases). The CDR3 runs to 16 residues. Trimming shortened V by 5 bases and J by 4 bases, and 18 bases separated the two germline ends. Germline assignment: CDR1 SGHTA and CDR2 FQGTGA. The CDR3 loop is CASSPSGNSRYNEQFF. The CDR3 nucleotides are TGTGCCAGCAGCCCATCAGGGAATTCTCGTTACAATGAGCAGTTCTTC. The full variable domain, completed using reference TRBV7-3 and TRBJ2-1, is GAGVSQTPSNKVTEKGKYVELRCDPISGHTALYWYRQSLGQGPEFLIYFQGTGAADDSGLPNDRFFAVRPEGSVSTLKIQRTERGDSAVYLCASSPSGNSRYNEQFFGPGTRLTVL.

This chain uses TRBV14 with TRBJ1-4, with 9 bases aligning to TRBD1. Looked up from germline, CDR1 is SGHDN and CDR2 is FVKESK. This CDR3 has 16 amino acids. Trimming cost V 3 bases and J 8 bases; bases outside gene matches: 10. Here the CDR3 reads CASSQTPWTGVEKLFF. CDR3 DNA: TGTGCCAGCAGCCAGACGCCTTGGACAGGGGTGGAAAAACTGTTTTTT.

This chain joins TRBV19 and TRBJ1-1; TRBD1 might be the D (5 bases). CDR3 size: 14 residues. CDR1 LNHDA and CDR2 SQIVND come from the germline V gene (reference sequence). With 6 bases removed from V and 4 bases from J, the gap between germline ends came to 15 bases. The CDR3 loop is CASRKEGPVTEAFF. The DNA of the CDR3 is TGTGCCAGTAGAAAGGAGGGGCCGGTCACTGAAGCTTTCTTT.

The V call is TRBV27, the J call TRBJ2-7; TRBD2 aligns across 13 bases. Germline trimming cut 6 bases from V and 5 bases from J; bases unmatched to any gene: 10. The germline V gene encodes CDR1 MNHEY and CDR2 SMNVEV (reference sequence). CDR3 length equals 16 residues. This chain's CDR3 is CASRKPGLAGSHEQYF. CDR3 DNA sequence: TGTGCCAGCAGAAAACCGGGACTAGCGGGATCGCACGAGCAGTACTTC.

This chain joins TRBV18 and TRBJ2-1; TRBD2 matches 7 bases. The germline V gene has CDR1 KGHSH and CDR2 LQKENI. J lost 6 bases, V lost 3 bases, and 8 bases had no gene match. The CDR3 has 15 residues. CDR3 residues: CASSPSLGGSNEQFF. The CDR3 DNA reads as TGTGCCAGCTCACCGTCCTTGGGAGGGTCCAATGAGCAGTTCTTC.

This rearrangement joins TRBV5-4 to TRBJ2-7; 8 nucleotides match TRBD2. V shed 4 bases, J shed 4 bases, and the junction held 7 bases outside the gene matches. The CDR3 sequence is 14 residues long. Germline V gene sequence: CDR1 SGHNT, CDR2 YYREEE (reference sequence). The CDR3 DNA is TGTGCCAGCAGCAAAGGAGCGGGAGATTACGAGCAGTACTTC. It is translated as CASSKGAGDYEQYF.

The chain recombines TRBV2 with TRBJ1-2; D gene unclear. The germline V gene encodes CDR1 SNHLY and CDR2 FYNNEI. The CDR3 length is 12 residues. Deletions cut 10 bases from V and 8 bases from J, with 17 bases between. The CDR3 here is CATLRGIRGYTF. The CDR3 DNA follows: TGTGCCACCCTAAGAGGCATTAGAGGCTACACCTTC.

The V call is TRBV5-4, the J call TRBJ2-5; tentative D call: TRBD2 (6 bases). V was cut by 2 bases and J by 5 bases, with 13 bases left in between. The CDR3 has 14 amino acids. Germline CDR1 SGHNT, CDR2 YYREEE (reference sequence). The CDR3 nucleotides read TGTGCCAGCAGCTTCCGGAGGGGCGGCGAGACCCAGTACTTC. Its translation is CASSFRRGGETQYF.

This clone was observed a handful of times. The chain employs TRBV18 and TRBJ2-1; a weak D match, TRBD1 (6 bases). The ends were cut back, 0 bases at V and 3 bases at J, with 9 bases in the middle. Germline V gene data show CDR1 as KGHSH and CDR2 as LQKENI. CDR3 size: 15 residues. Here the CDR3 reads CASSPPGGHYNEQFF. In DNA, the CDR3 is TGTGCCAGCTCACCACCAGGGGGTCACTACAATGAGCAGTTCTTC.

The chain has TRBV28 and TRBJ2-1; TRBD2 matches 10 bases. The junction had 6 bases not matched to a gene; V was cut back by 2 bases and J by 5 bases. This CDR3 is built from 16 residues. CDR1 and CDR2 (germline): MDHEN, SYDVKM. CDR3 nucleotides: TGTGCCAGCAGTTTACTATCTAGCGGGAGCGACAATGAGCAGTTCTTC. It yields the protein CASSLLSSGSDNEQFF.

The V call is TRBV7-9, the J call TRBJ2-1; TRBD1 is a possible D gene (5 bases). With 5 bases removed from V and 5 bases from J, the gap between germline ends came to 13 bases. CDR1 and CDR2 (germline): SEHNR, FQNEAQ (reference sequence). This CDR3 contains 14 residues. As DNA, the CDR3 is TGTGCCAGCAGCCAGGGTCTACCCCACAATGAGCAGTTCTTC. It yields the protein CASSQGLPHNEQFF.

The V call is TRBV6-5, the J call TRBJ1-5, with 9 nucleotides matching TRBD1. From germline, CDR1 is MNHEY and CDR2 SVGAGI. V shed 6 bases, J shed 6 bases, and the junction held 9 bases outside the gene matches. The CDR3 spans 15 residues. CDR3 sequence reads: CASSETGTGFQPQHF. CDR3 DNA: TGTGCCAGCAGCGAAACCGGGACAGGGTTTCAGCCCCAGCATTTT.

J is TRBJ2-7 and V is TRBV11-2; 9 bases agree with TRBD1. The CDR3 is 14 residues long. Germline CDR1 SGHAT, CDR2 FQNNGV. J gave up 0 bases and V 5 bases, and 2 bases lay outside the gene matches. CDR3 nucleotide sequence: TGTGCCAGCAGCCTGACAGGGGGCTCCTACGAGCAGTACTTC. It encodes CASSLTGGSYEQYF.

CDR3 nucleotide sequence: TGTGCCACCAGCGAGATGCGCGGTTTACCCTACGAGCAGTACTTC. This encodes CATSEMRGLPYEQYF. The V and J genes are TRBV15 and TRBJ2-7; no firm D call. Germline loops: CDR1 LNHNV, CDR2 YYDKDF (reference sequence). V lost 5 bases and J lost 2, with 16 bases in between. The CDR3 contains 15 residues.

J is TRBJ1-2 and V is TRBV2; D unresolved. The ends were cut back, 3 bases at V and 0 bases at J, with 8 bases in the middle. This CDR3 is 14 amino acids long. CDR1 and CDR2 (germline): SNHLY, FYNNEI. CDR3 sequence (DNA): TGTGCCAGCAGTGACGCTCCAGCTAACTATGGCTACACCTTC. Its translation is CASSDAPANYGYTF.

This chain uses TRBV27 with TRBJ2-3; TRBD2 aligns across 8 bases. J lost 2 bases, V lost 3 bases, and 7 bases had no gene match. From germline, CDR1 is MNHEY and CDR2 SMNVEV (reference sequence). CDR3 size: 16 residues. CDR3 residues: CASSFRLAKNTDTQYF. For the CDR3, the DNA is TGTGCCAGCAGTTTCCGACTAGCGAAAAACACAGATACGCAGTATTTT.

The chain uses TRBV10-3 and TRBJ2-1; 7 nucleotides align to TRBD2. CDR1 is ENHRY, CDR2 SYGVKD, per germline. The junction had 7 bases not matched to a gene; V was cut back by 10 bases and J by 10 bases. The CDR3 extends over 11 amino acids. The CDR3 DNA follows: TGTGCCAGCAGCGGGGTGTCAGAGCAGTTCTTC. Protein: CASSGVSEQFF.

The chain couples TRBV6-4 to TRBJ2-5, with 8 bases fitting TRBD1. V lost 8 bases and J lost 1; bases outside the gene matches: 6. Germline CDR1 reads MRHNA; CDR2 reads SNTAGT. The CDR3 has 14 residues. The CDR3 DNA is TGTGCCAGCGGTCCGACAGGGGCCCAAGAGACCCAGTACTTC. This encodes CASGPTGAQETQYF.